This T cell receptor beta chain was captured by sequencing in a study of T cell changes during pregnancy in multiple sclerosis. The data were produced by immunoSEQ multiplex PCR, yet TCRdb's version contains in-frame clones alone and is incomplete. The sample shows around 69,000 clones, more than 90% of them seen only once. The CDR3 has 17 amino acids. The chain links TRBV21-1 to TRBJ2-1; the D call in the table, TRBD1, was not verified against the DNA. TRBV21-1 is tagged as a pseudogene. Specimen: peripheral blood, collected in the second trimester of pregnancy. The TCR sequence derives from a female donor in good health, enrolled as a control in a pregnancy study. CDR3 nucleotides: TGTGCCAGCAGCAAAGGGTTGAAACAGTGCTCCTACAATGAGCAGTTCTTC. Protein product: CASSKGLKQCSYNEQFF.